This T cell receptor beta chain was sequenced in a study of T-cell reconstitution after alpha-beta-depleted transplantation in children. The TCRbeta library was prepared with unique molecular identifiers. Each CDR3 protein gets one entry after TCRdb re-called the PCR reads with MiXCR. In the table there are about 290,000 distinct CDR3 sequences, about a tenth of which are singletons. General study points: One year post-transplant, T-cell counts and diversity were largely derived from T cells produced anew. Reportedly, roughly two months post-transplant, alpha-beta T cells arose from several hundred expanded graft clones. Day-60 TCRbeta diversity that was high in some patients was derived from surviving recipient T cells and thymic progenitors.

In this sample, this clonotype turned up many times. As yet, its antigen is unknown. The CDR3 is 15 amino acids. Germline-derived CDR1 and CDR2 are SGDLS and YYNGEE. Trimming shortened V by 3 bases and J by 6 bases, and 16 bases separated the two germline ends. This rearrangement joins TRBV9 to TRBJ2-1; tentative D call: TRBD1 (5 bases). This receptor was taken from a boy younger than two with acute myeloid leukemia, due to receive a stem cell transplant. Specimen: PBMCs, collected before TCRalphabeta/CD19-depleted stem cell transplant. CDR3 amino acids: CASSAVAGRGNEQFF. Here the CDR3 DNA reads TGTGCCAGCAGCGCCGTAGCAGGGCGCGGCAATGAGCAGTTCTTC.